The 22 T cell receptor beta chains in this list originate from one sample, sequenced in a study of early T cells in non-severe SARS-CoV-2 infection. MiXCR was run by TCRdb on the 5' RACE reads, yielding one entry per CDR3 protein. The sample has tens of thousands of distinct CDR3 sequences, 15% to 18% seen once. Sequenced input: whole blood. These TCRs come from an adult who was a healthcare worker with PCR-confirmed SARS-CoV-2 infection or an uninfected control (not recorded which).

This clonotype turned up a few times. The genes are TRBV7-9 and TRBJ2-2, with D perhaps given as TRBD1 or TRBD2 (5 bases each). Germline CDR1 reads SEHNR; CDR2 reads FQNEAQ (reference sequence). CDR3 length equals 13 residues. V was shortened by 5 bases and J by 6 bases, with 10 bases between the two germline ends. CDR3 sequence (DNA): TGTGCCAGCAGCCCGTGGGGGTCCGGGGAGCTGTTTTTT. The encoded protein is CASSPWGSGELFF.

A few counts support this clonotype. The J gene is TRBJ2-7, the V gene TRBV25-1; 7 positions match TRBD1. This CDR3 spans 15 amino acids. V lost 2 bases, J lost 6 bases, and 10 bases stayed unmatched. From germline, CDR1 is MGHDK and CDR2 SYGVNS. Here the CDR3 DNA reads TGTGCCAGCAGTGAAAGGGGACAGCCACCCCCCGAGCAGTACTTC. Its protein product is CASSERGQPPPEQYF.

This clonotype was seen a handful of times. This chain joins TRBV5-4 and TRBJ2-1, with 7 bases fitting TRBD2. J gave up 4 bases and V 0 bases, and 4 bases lay outside the gene matches. The CDR3 extends over 15 amino acids. CDR1 and CDR2 (germline): SGHNT, YYREEE (reference sequence). This chain's CDR3 is CASSLAASGYNEQFF. CDR3 sequence (DNA): TGTGCCAGCAGCTTGGCGGCTAGCGGATACAATGAGCAGTTCTTC.

This clonotype was seen ten or more times. This chain connects TRBV20-1 to TRBJ2-1; D gene ambiguous. The ends were cut back, 3 bases at V and 12 bases at J, with 12 bases in the middle. Looked up from germline, CDR1 is DFQATT and CDR2 is SNEGSKA (reference sequence). CDR3 size: 11 residues. The CDR3 sequence: CSARTPGPQFF. The CDR3 region has the DNA TGCAGTGCTAGGACCCCGGGTCCGCAGTTCTTC.

V is TRBV27 and J is TRBJ2-1; 8 bases align to TRBD2. CDR1 and CDR2 (germline): MNHEY, SMNVEV (reference sequence). Trimming at V came to 10 bases and at J to 2 bases, leaving 10 bases not matched to a gene. The CDR3 length is 15 residues. The CDR3 DNA reads TGTGCCACCTCTACTTATAGCGGGACCTACAATGAGCAGTTCTTC. Translated: CATSTYSGTYNEQFF.

This clonotype appeared a few times. The chain carries TRBV28 and TRBJ1-1, with TRBD1 as a possible D gene (6 bases). Germline V CDR1 and CDR2: MDHEN, SYDVKM. This CDR3 region has 15 residues. V shed 3 bases and J shed 0 bases, with 11 bases lying between them. The CDR3 protein is CASSFWTALNTEAFF. The CDR3 nucleotides are TGTGCCAGCAGTTTCTGGACAGCCCTGAACACTGAAGCTTTCTTT.

The J gene is TRBJ1-1, the V gene TRBV11-2; possible D gene TRBD1, 6 bases. The CDR3 spans 14 residues. The V end was cut by 5 bases, the J end by 6 bases, with 16 bases between. The V gene's germline CDR1 is SGHAT and CDR2 FQNNGV. CDR3 protein: CASSLGGRAAEAFF. In nucleotides, the CDR3 is TGTGCCAGCAGCCTTGGGGGCAGGGCGGCTGAAGCTTTCTTT.

The chain recombines TRBV20-1 with TRBJ2-1; 10 positions agree with TRBD1. The CDR3 contains 15 residues. J lost 4 bases, V lost 5 bases, and 8 bases had no gene match. Per the germline V gene, CDR1 is DFQATT and CDR2 is SNEGSKA (reference sequence). The chain's CDR3 is CSAPRPGQGYNEQFF. The CDR3 DNA is TGCAGTGCTCCCCGGCCGGGACAGGGGTACAATGAGCAGTTCTTC.

This clonotype was seen a handful of times. The chain employs TRBV5-1 and TRBJ2-1; no firm D call. Trimming cost V 7 bases and J 2 bases, with 10 bases left between them. Per germline, CDR1 SGHRS and CDR2 YFSETQ. The CDR3 covers 13 residues. DNA for the CDR3: TGCGCCAGCGGGGAAGGGCCCTACAATGAGCAGTTCTTC. It yields the protein CASGEGPYNEQFF.

CDR3 in amino acids: CASSLGGLATNEKLFF. The CDR3 DNA follows: TGTGCCAGCAGCTTAGGGGGCTTGGCAACTAATGAAAAACTGTTTTTT. This chain joins TRBV7-9 and TRBJ1-4, with TRBD1 as a possible D gene (5 bases). This CDR3 has 16 amino acids. From germline, CDR1 is SEHNR and CDR2 FQNEAQ (reference sequence). V was shortened by 1 base and J by 0 bases, with 9 bases between the two germline ends. Using reference TRBV7-9 and TRBJ1-4 for the parts outside the CDR3, the full variable domain is DTGVSQNPRHKITKRGQNVTFRCDPISEHNRLYWYRQTLGQGPEFLTYFQNEAQLEKSRLLSDRFSAERPKGSFSTLEIQRTEQGDSAMYLCASSLGGLATNEKLFFGSGTQLSVL.

The rearrangement joins TRBV5-6 to TRBJ2-5; 16 bases line up with TRBD2. The V gene end was trimmed by 4 bases and the J gene end by 5 bases; junction bases not matched to a gene: 2. CDR3 length: 15 residues. Germline assignment: CDR1 SGHDT and CDR2 YYEEEE. The CDR3 sequence is CASSEGLAGGETQYF. CDR3 nucleotide sequence: TGTGCCAGCAGCGAGGGACTAGCGGGAGGGGAGACCCAGTACTTC.

The chain carries TRBV28 and TRBJ2-7; D remains ambiguous. Germline values: CDR1 MDHEN, CDR2 SYDVKM. CDR3 length equals 16 residues. V was cut by 6 bases and J by 1 base, with 19 bases left in between. CDR3 DNA sequence: TGTGCCAGCAGCCCCCGAGCTGGGTCATGGTCCTACGAGCAGTACTTC. Translated: CASSPRAGSWSYEQYF.

This clonotype was found many times. The chain couples TRBV6-5 to TRBJ1-1; D remains ambiguous. The CDR3 is 12 residues long. Germline loops: CDR1 MNHEY, CDR2 SVGAGI. The V gene lost 6 bases and the J gene lost 9 bases, with 14 bases spanning the gap. CDR3 in amino acids: CASREIDEKAFF. DNA of the CDR3: TGTGCCAGCAGAGAAATTGACGAAAAAGCTTTCTTT.

This clonotype came up many times. The rearrangement joins TRBV12-3 or TRBV12-4 to TRBJ2-2; tentatively, D is TRBD1 (5 bases). V lost 4 bases and J 2 bases, leaving 11 bases between the germline ends. The CDR3 length is 15 residues. CDR3 region: CASSWGARNTGELFF. Written as DNA, the CDR3 is TGTGCCAGCAGTTGGGGCGCAAGAAACACCGGGGAGCTGTTTTTT.

V usage is TRBV15 and J usage is TRBJ2-7; the match to TRBD2 covers 9 bases. Germline CDR1 and CDR2: LNHNV and YYDKDF (reference sequence). The CDR3 consists of 15 residues. Trimming at V came to 0 bases and at J to 5 bases, leaving 5 bases not matched to a gene. The CDR3 region is CATSRELTSGHEQYF. The CDR3 region has the DNA TGTGCCACCAGCAGAGAGTTGACTAGCGGTCACGAGCAGTACTTC.

In this sample, this clonotype turned up a few times. This chain's CDR3 is CASSLPLGTSQETQYF. In DNA form, the CDR3 reads TGCGCCAGCAGCTTGCCACTCGGGACTAGCCAAGAGACCCAGTACTTC. This chain uses TRBV5-1 with TRBJ2-5, with TRBD2 identical over 8 bases. After removal of 1 base from V and 1 base from J, the junction contained 6 bases not matched to a gene. The V gene's germline CDR1 is SGHRS and CDR2 YFSETQ. This CDR3 contains 16 residues.

The chain couples TRBV7-9 to TRBJ2-3, with TRBD2 matching 9 bases. CDR1 is SEHNR and CDR2 is FQNEAQ in the germline V gene (reference sequence). The V segment lost 5 bases and the J segment 3 bases; nucleotides outside the gene matches: 12. The CDR3 has 17 residues. CDR3: CASSLGVAGERTDTQYF. CDR3 bases: TGTGCCAGCAGCCTCGGAGTAGCGGGGGAGAGGACAGATACGCAGTATTTT.

The V and J genes are TRBV5-1 and TRBJ2-7; TRBD2 matches at 16 bases. V shed 5 bases and J 6 bases; nucleotides not matched to a gene: 8. The germline CDR1 and CDR2 sequences are SGHRS and YFSETQ. The CDR3 loop spans 16 amino acids. The CDR3 protein is CASRPGLAGGPSEQYF. The CDR3 region has the DNA TGCGCCAGCAGACCGGGACTAGCGGGAGGGCCGAGCGAGCAGTACTTC.

This rearrangement joins TRBV10-3 to TRBJ1-4; possible D gene TRBD1, 6 bases. The CDR3 loop spans 12 amino acids. Germline CDR1 and CDR2: ENHRY and SYGVKD. Trimming took off 8 bases at V and 4 bases at J, with 8 bases between the two ends. The CDR3 sequence is CAISGDNEKLFF. CDR3 DNA: TGTGCCATCTCAGGGGATAATGAAAAACTGTTTTTT.

V is TRBV5-1 and J is TRBJ2-7, with TRBD1 as a possible D gene (6 bases). The CDR3 loop spans 16 amino acids. Germline assignment: CDR1 SGHRS and CDR2 YFSETQ. The V end lost 4 bases, the J end lost 0 bases, and 17 bases lay between the germline ends. This CDR3 reads CASSPAVTGASYEQYF. Here the CDR3 DNA reads TGCGCCAGCAGCCCGGCAGTGACAGGAGCCTCCTACGAGCAGTACTTC.

This clonotype was observed at least ten times. The J gene is TRBJ2-7, the V gene TRBV3-1; 7 nucleotides line up with TRBD1. Germline values: CDR1 LGHDT, CDR2 YNNKEL (reference sequence). The CDR3 runs to 17 residues. After removal of 0 bases from V and 4 bases from J, the junction contained 12 bases not matched to a gene. The CDR3 DNA reads TGTGCCAGCAGCCAAGATGGGACAGAGGCAGCTCTTTACGAGCAGTACTTC. Translation gives CASSQDGTEAALYEQYF.

This clonotype appeared a few times. CDR3 loop: CASSDRVLNEKLFF. DNA of the CDR3: TGTGCCAGCAGTGACAGGGTCCTCAATGAAAAACTGTTTTTT. V is TRBV7-9 and J is TRBJ1-4; 7 bases agree with TRBD1. J was trimmed by 5 bases and V by 6 bases; bases with no gene match: 6. CDR3 size: 14 residues. Germline CDR1 and CDR2: SEHNR and FQNEAQ (reference sequence).